This TCR beta chain derives from a study of CD8+ T cells in alopecia areata. Trimming took off 2 bases at V and 1 base at J, with 12 bases between the two ends. The CDR3 extends over 15 amino acids. Germline CDR1 and CDR2: SGHRS and YFSETQ. Treatment noted: oral pan-JAK inhibitor, 5-10 mg twice daily. RNA was isolated and reverse transcribed to cDNA, the sequencing template. Repertoires were generated with immunoSEQ multiplex PCR, while TCRdb's copy carries only in-frame clones and drops some. The table lists over 150,000 clones, roughly three fifths of them singletons, with less than 0.8% in the top ten.

The specimen was CD4+ T cells sorted from blood, collected at week 4, from a patient treated with tofacitinib. V is TRBV5-1 and J is TRBJ1-1, with D tentatively TRBD1 (6 bases). This TCR was recovered from a human donor with alopecia areata. The chain's CDR3 is CASSFPDRPNTEAFF. CDR3 DNA: TGCGCCAGCAGCTTTCCCGACAGGCCGAACACTGAAGCTTTCTTT.